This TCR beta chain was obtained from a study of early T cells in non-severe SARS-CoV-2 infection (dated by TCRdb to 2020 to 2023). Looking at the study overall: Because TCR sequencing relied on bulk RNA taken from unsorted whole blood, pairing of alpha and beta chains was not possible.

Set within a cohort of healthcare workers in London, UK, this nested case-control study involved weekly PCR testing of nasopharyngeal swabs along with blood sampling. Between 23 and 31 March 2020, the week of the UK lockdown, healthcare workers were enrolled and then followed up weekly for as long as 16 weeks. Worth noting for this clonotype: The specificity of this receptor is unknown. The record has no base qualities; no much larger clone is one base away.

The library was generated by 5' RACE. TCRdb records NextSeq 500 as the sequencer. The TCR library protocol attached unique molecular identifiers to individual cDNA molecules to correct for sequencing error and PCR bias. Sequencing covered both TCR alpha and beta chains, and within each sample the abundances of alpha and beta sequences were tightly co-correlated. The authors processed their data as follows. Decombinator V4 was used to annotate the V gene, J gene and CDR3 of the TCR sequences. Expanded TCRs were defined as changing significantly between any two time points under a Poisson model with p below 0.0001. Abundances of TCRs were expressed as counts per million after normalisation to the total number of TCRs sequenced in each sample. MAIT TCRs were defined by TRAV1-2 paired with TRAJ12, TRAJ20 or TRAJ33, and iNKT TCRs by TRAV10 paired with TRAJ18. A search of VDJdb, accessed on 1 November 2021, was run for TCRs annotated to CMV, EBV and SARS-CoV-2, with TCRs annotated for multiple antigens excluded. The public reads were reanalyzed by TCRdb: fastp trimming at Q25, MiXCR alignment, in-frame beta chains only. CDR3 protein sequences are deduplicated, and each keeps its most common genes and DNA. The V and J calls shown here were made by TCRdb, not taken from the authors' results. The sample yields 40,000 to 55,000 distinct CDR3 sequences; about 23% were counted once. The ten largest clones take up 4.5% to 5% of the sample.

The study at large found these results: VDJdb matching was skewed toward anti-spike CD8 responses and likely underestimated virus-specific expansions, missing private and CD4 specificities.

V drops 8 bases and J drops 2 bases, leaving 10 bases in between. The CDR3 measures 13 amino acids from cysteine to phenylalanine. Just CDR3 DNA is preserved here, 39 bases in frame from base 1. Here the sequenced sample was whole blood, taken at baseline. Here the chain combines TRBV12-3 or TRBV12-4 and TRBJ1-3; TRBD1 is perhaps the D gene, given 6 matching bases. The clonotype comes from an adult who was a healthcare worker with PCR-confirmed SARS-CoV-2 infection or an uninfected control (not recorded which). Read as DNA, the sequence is TGTGCCAGCCTCCGGGACACTGGAAACACCATATATTTT. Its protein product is CASLRDTGNTIYF.